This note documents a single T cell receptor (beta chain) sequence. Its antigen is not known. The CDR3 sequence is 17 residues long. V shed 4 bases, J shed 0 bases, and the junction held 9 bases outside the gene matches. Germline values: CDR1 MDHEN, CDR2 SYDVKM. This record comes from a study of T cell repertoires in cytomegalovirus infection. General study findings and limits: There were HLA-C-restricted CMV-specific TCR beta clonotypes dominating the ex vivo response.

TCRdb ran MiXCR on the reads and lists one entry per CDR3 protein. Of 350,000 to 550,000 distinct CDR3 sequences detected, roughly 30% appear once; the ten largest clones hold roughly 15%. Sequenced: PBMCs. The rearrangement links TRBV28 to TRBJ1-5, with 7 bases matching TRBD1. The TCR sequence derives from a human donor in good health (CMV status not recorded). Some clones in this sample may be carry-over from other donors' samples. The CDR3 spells CASSSLRQGRSNQPQHF. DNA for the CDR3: TGTGCCAGCAGTTCCTTACGACAGGGTCGTAGCAATCAGCCCCAGCATTTT.